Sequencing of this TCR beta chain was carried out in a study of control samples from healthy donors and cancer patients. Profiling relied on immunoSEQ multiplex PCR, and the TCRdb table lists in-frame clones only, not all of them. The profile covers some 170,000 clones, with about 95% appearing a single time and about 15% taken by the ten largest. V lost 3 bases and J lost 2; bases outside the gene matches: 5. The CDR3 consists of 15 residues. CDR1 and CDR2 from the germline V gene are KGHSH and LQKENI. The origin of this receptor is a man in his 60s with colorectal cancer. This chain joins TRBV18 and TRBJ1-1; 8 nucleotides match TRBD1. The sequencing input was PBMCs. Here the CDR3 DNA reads TGTGCCAGCTCACCGGTACAGGGGGACAACACTGAAGCTTTCTTT. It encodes CASSPVQGDNTEAFF.